This is a list of T cell receptor beta chains from one sample in a study of blood T cell repertoires in COVID-19. Generated by immunoSEQ multiplex PCR, the TCRdb table keeps only in-frame clones and is missing some. The repertoire holds around 150,000 clones, with roughly nine tenths as singletons. The specimen sequenced was peripheral blood. The receptor source for this set is a woman aged 60-75 years with active or convalescent COVID-19. CDR3s include the opening cysteine and the closing phenylalanine or tryptophan. A D gene is named only where the DNA matches it firmly. The size of a clone is reported for some rows only, either as once, few or many, or as a class for expanded clones.

j_call,v_call,clone_size,d_call,cdr3_aa,cdr3_nt
TRBJ1-3,TRBV18,NA,NA,CASSPPDTNTIYF,TGTGCCAGCTCACCACCGGACACAAACACCATATATTTT
TRBJ2-7,TRBV5-1,NA,TRBD2,CASSWSSGGVIEQYF,TGCGCCAGCAGCTGGTCTAGCGGGGGCGTAATCGAGCAGTACTTC
TRBJ2-7,TRBV11-2,once,NA,CASSSQQRGEQYF,TGTGCCAGCAGCTCTCAACAACGGGGCGAGCAGTACTTC
TRBJ1-2,TRBV4-3,once,TRBD1,CASSQASGGGLNYGYTF,TGCGCCAGCAGCCAGGCTTCAGGGGGAGGTTTGAACTATGGCTACACCTTC
TRBJ2-7,TRBV6-5,NA,TRBD2,CASAWEGSYEQYF,TGTGCCAGCGCTTGGGAGGGGTCCTACGAGCAGTACTTC
TRBJ1-1,TRBV15,few,TRBD1,CATSNPLGQGALNTEAFF,TGTGCCACCAGCAACCCGTTGGGACAGGGGGCCCTGAACACTGAAGCTTTCTTT
TRBJ2-3,TRBV5-4,NA,TRBD2,CASTQPGLESTDTQYF,TGTGCCAGCACCCAACCGGGACTAGAAAGCACAGATACGCAGTATTTT
TRBJ2-7,TRBV18,NA,NA,CASSLITSTYEQYF,TGTGCCAGCTCACTTATTACGAGTACCTACGAGCAGTACTTC
TRBJ2-7,TRBV3-1/TRBV3-2,NA,TRBD1,CASSQEGGQGQYEQYF,TGTGCCAGCAGCCAAGAGGGAGGACAGGGGCAATACGAGCAGTACTTC
TRBJ1-4,TRBV11-2,NA,NA,CASSLGGGAREKLFF,TGTGCCAGCAGCCTAGGTGGGGGGGCCAGGGAAAAACTGTTTTTT
TRBJ2-1,TRBV10-3,NA,TRBD2,CAISAVAGGYNEQFF,TGTGCCATCAGTGCGGTAGCGGGGGGATACAATGAGCAGTTCTTC
TRBJ2-5,TRBV18,NA,NA,CASSPRTGQETQYF,TGTGCCAGCTCACCGAGGACTGGTCAAGAGACCCAGTACTTC
TRBJ2-1,TRBV6-5,NA,TRBD2,CASSRDYSYNEQFF,TGTGCCAGCAGCCGGGACTACTCCTACAATGAGCAGTTCTTC
TRBJ1-1,TRBV6-2/TRBV6-3,NA,NA,CASSPHDPGAEAFF,TGTGCCAGCAGTCCCCACGACCCCGGGGCTGAAGCTTTCTTT
TRBJ2-2,TRBV9,few,NA,CASSREPGNTGELFF,TGTGCCAGCAGCCGCGAGCCGGGGAACACCGGGGAGCTGTTTTTT
TRBJ1-2,TRBV19,NA,NA,CASSILQRGVSYGYTF,TGTGCCAGTAGTATTCTTCAGCGTGGCGTGAGCTATGGCTACACCTTC
TRBJ2-7,TRBV7-9,NA,NA,CASSDGQFSYEQYF,TGTGCCAGCAGCGACGGACAGTTCTCCTACGAGCAGTACTTC
TRBJ2-7,TRBV6-5,NA,TRBD1,CASRPPGQGRKEQYF,TGTGCCAGCAGACCACCGGGACAGGGACGTAAAGAGCAGTACTTC
TRBJ1-2,TRBV10-3,NA,NA,CAGWDTASSYTF,TGTGCCGGGTGGGACACCGCCTCTAGCTACACCTTC
TRBJ2-3,TRBV27,NA,NA,CASSSNRDVKGAQYF,TGTGCCAGCAGTTCCAACCGGGATGTAAAGGGGGCGCAGTATTTT
TRBJ1-1,TRBV5-1,once,NA,CASSLGGNTEAFF,TGCGCCAGCAGCTTGGGCGGGAACACTGAAGCTTTCTTT
TRBJ2-1,TRBV25-1,NA,TRBD2,CASSEYAGGDYEQFF,TGTGCCAGCAGTGAATATGCGGGAGGGGATTATGAGCAGTTCTTC
TRBJ2-7,TRBV27,NA,NA,CASSFIGGEQYF,TGTGCCAGCAGTTTTATCGGGGGTGAGCAGTACTTC
TRBJ1-6,TRBV19,NA,NA,CASSIERGNGSPLHF,TGTGCCAGTAGTATAGAACGAGGGAATGGATCACCCCTCCACTTT
TRBJ2-7,TRBV7-2,NA,TRBD2,CASSPGASGFYEQYF,TGTGCCAGCAGCCCTGGCGCTAGCGGCTTCTACGAGCAGTACTTC
TRBJ1-1,TRBV29-1,NA,NA,CSAAETGHTEAFF,TGCAGCGCCGCCGAGACAGGACACACTGAAGCTTTCTTT
TRBJ1-5,TRBV19,NA,NA,CASQGQHNQPQHF,TGTGCCAGTCAGGGACAACACAATCAGCCCCAGCATTTT
TRBJ1-5,TRBV4-3,few,NA,CASSPRAGWDQPQHF,TGCGCCAGCAGTCCCAGGGCAGGGTGGGATCAGCCCCAGCATTTT
TRBJ2-1,TRBV15,NA,TRBD2,CATSYNLGLALSYNEQFF,TGTGCCACCAGCTATAACCTAGGACTAGCCCTTAGCTACAATGAGCAGTTCTTC
TRBJ2-7,TRBV14,once,NA,CASSQDREGVRDF,TGTGCCAGCAGCCAAGATAGGGAGGGGGTAAGGGACTTC
TRBJ1-3,TRBV7-2,NA,TRBD1,CASRRTGLNTIYF,TGTGCCAGCAGAAGGACAGGGCTAAACACCATATATTTT
TRBJ1-1,TRBV12-3/TRBV12-4,NA,NA,CASTLALWAEAFF,TGTGCCAGCACCCTAGCCCTTTGGGCTGAAGCTTTCTTT
TRBJ1-3,TRBV28,NA,NA,CASSVTGNTIYF,TGTGCCAGCAGTGTGACAGGAAACACCATATATTTT
TRBJ1-1,TRBV7-9,NA,TRBD1,CASTPGQGGTEAFF,TGTGCCAGCACCCCAGGACAGGGGGGCACTGAAGCTTTCTTT
TRBJ1-2,TRBV4-1,NA,NA,CASSPHALTNLNYGYTF,TGCGCCAGCAGCCCCCACGCTCTGACAAACCTCAACTATGGCTACACCTTC
TRBJ1-5,TRBV6-2/TRBV6-3,NA,NA,CASSYRQVEGNQPQHF,TGTGCCAGCAGTTACCGACAGGTAGAGGGCAATCAGCCCCAGCATTTT
TRBJ2-1,TRBV11-2,NA,NA,CASSLGQSNEQFF,TGTGCCAGCAGCTTAGGACAGTCCAATGAGCAGTTCTTC
TRBJ2-5,TRBV6-6,NA,NA,CASSPRKSGAETQYF,TGTGCCAGCAGCCCCAGGAAATCAGGGGCAGAGACCCAGTACTTC
TRBJ1-5,TRBV2,NA,TRBD1,CASSPDREVNQPQHF,TGTGCCAGCAGCCCGGACAGGGAGGTGAATCAGCCCCAGCATTTT
TRBJ2-1,TRBV19,once,NA,CASRTGSRSYNEQFF,TGTGCCAGTAGAACAGGAAGCCGGTCCTACAATGAGCAGTTCTTC
TRBJ1-2,TRBV6-1,NA,TRBD1,CASSDDGQGSYGYTF,TGTGCCAGCAGTGACGACGGACAGGGCTCCTATGGCTACACCTTC
TRBJ1-5,TRBV19,NA,TRBD1,CASKIGTGNQPQHF,TGTGCCAGTAAGATTGGGACAGGGAATCAGCCCCAGCATTTT
TRBJ2-7,TRBV6-2/TRBV6-3,NA,NA,CASSVWRLEQYF,TGTGCCAGCAGTGTGTGGAGGCTAGAGCAGTACTTC